This T cell receptor (beta chain) was found in a study of OX40 agonist ivuxolimab in advanced cancers. As for the study in general: Three patients had partial responses: one hepatocellular carcinoma, two cutaneous melanoma.

The J segment lost 4 bases and the V segment lost 5 bases, leaving 7 bases of the junction unmatched. Germline loops: CDR1 PRHDT, CDR2 FYEKMQ (reference sequence). The CDR3 has 14 residues. Sequenced by immunoSEQ multiplex PCR; TCRdb stores in-frame clones only, minus some. Here the sample spans fewer than 16,000 clones, over 65% being singletons. Notes on the study in general: CD4+ and CD8+ blood T cells expanded clonally by week 6 at 0.1 to 3.0 mg/kg. The mean number of expanded clones was higher in CD8+ T cells than in CD4+. Individuals who were partial responders at 0.1-3.0 mg/kg had clonal expansion that ranked among the lowest.

Concerning this clone itself: Its target is not known.

This specimen consisted of CD4+ or CD8+ T cells sorted from blood, obtained in a trial of the OX40 agonist ivuxolimab. The clonotype was recovered from an adult with an advanced solid tumor such as melanoma, head and neck, liver or kidney cancer. This chain connects TRBV13 to TRBJ2-7; 8 nucleotides match TRBD2. CDR3 protein: CASSPRGGAYEQYF. CDR3 nucleotide sequence: TGTGCCAGCAGCCCCCGGGGGGGGGCTTACGAGCAGTACTTC.